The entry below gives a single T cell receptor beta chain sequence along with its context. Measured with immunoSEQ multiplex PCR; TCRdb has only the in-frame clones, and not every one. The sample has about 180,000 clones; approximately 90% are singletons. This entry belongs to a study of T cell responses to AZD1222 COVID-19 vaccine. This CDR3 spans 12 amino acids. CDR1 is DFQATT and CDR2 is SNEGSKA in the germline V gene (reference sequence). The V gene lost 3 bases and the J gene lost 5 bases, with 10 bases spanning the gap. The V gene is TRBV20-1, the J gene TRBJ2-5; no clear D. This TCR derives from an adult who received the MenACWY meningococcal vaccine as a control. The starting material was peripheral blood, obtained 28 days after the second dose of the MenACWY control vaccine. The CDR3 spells CSASRNRETQYF. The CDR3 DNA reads TGCAGTGCTAGTAGGAACCGGGAGACCCAGTACTTC.